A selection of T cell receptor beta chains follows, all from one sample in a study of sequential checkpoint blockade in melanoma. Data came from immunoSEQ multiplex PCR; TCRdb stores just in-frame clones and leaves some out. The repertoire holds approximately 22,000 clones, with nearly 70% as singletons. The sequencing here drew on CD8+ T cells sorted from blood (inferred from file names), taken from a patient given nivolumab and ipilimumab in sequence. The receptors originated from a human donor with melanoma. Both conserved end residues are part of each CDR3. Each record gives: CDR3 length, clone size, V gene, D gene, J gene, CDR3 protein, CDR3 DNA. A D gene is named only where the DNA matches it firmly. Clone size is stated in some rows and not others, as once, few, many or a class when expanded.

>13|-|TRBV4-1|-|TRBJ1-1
CASSLIGGAEAFF
TGCGCCAGCAGCCTAATTGGAGGGGCTGAAGCTTTCTTT
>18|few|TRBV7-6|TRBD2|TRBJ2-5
CASSGTSGGVLIQETQYF
TGTGCCAGCAGCGGGACTAGCGGGGGGGTGTTGATCCAAGAGACCCAGTACTTC
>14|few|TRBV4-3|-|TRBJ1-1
CASSQIFLGTEAFF
TGCGCCAGCAGCCAAATCTTCCTCGGGACTGAAGCTTTCTTT
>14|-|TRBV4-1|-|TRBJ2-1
CASTVGVPYNEQFF
TGCGCCAGCACGGTTGGAGTTCCCTACAATGAGCAGTTCTTC
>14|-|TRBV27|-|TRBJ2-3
CASSLYPGTDTQYF
TGTGCCAGCAGTTTATACCCGGGCACAGATACGCAGTATTTT
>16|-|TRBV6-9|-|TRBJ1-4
CASRGWRGYLVEKLFF
TGTGCCAGCAGGGGCTGGCGGGGCTATCTTGTTGAAAAACTGTTTTTT
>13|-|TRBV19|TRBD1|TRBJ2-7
CASSPGQAYEQYF
TGTGCCAGTAGCCCCGGACAGGCCTACGAGCAGTACTTC
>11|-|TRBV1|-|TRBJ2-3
CTTDAADWQYF
TGCACCACCGACGCCGCGGACTGGCAGTATTTT
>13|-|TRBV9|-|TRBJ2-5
CASSLSGLETQYF
TGTGCCAGCAGCCTTAGCGGTCTCGAGACCCAGTACTTC
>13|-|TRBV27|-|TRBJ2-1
CASSSQVYNEQFF
TGTGCCAGCAGTTCCCAGGTGTACAATGAGCAGTTCTTC
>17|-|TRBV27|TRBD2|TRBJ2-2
CASSIQAGETNTGELFF
TGTGCCAGCAGCATCCAGGCGGGGGAGACGAACACCGGGGAGCTGTTTTTT
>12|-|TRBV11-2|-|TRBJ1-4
CASSLRGEKLFF
TGTGCCAGCAGCTTAAGAGGAGAAAAACTGTTTTTT
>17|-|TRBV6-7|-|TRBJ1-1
CASSHYPRLMDSTEAFF
TGTGCCAGCAGCCACTACCCCAGGCTTATGGACAGCACTGAAGCTTTCTTT
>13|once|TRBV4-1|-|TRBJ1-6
CASSQGSGGPLHF
TGCGCCAGCAGCCAGGGATCCGGGGGACCCCTCCACTTT
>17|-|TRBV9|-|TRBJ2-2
CASSVFARYGNTGELFF
TGTGCCAGCAGCGTTTTCGCCCGCTACGGGAACACCGGGGAGCTGTTTTTT
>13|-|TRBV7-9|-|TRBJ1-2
CASSPSTAYGYTF
TGTGCCAGCAGCCCGTCGACAGCCTATGGCTACACCTTC
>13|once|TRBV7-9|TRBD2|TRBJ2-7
CASSLGGGPEQYF
TGTGCCAGCAGCTTAGGCGGGGGGCCCGAGCAGTACTTC
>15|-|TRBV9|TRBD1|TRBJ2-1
CASSVETGGYNEQFF
TGTGCCAGCAGCGTCGAGACAGGGGGATACAATGAGCAGTTCTTC
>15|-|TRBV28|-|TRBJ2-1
CASSFRLQALNEQFF
TGTGCCAGCAGTTTTAGACTCCAAGCCCTCAATGAGCAGTTCTTC
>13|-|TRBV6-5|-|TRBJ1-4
CASSKRSVEKLFF
TGTGCCAGCAGTAAGCGGTCTGTAGAAAAACTGTTTTTT
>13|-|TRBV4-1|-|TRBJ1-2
CASSQDRDYGYTF
TGCGCCAGCAGCCAAGATCGGGACTATGGCTACACCTTC
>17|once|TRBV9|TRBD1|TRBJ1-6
CASSQTGTGTYNSPLHF
TGTGCCAGCAGCCAAACCGGGACAGGGACCTATAATTCACCCCTCCACTTT
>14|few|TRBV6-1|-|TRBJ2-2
CASRLQGSVGELFF
TGTGCCAGCAGGCTCCAGGGTTCTGTCGGGGAGCTGTTTTTT
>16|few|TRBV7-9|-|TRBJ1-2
CASSQDGRAVSNGYTF
TGCGCCAGCAGCCAAGATGGCCGTGCGGTCTCGAATGGCTACACCTTC
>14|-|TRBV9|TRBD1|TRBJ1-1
CASSARTGGTEAFF
TGTGCCAGCAGCGCTAGGACAGGGGGAACTGAAGCTTTCTTT
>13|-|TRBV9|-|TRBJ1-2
CASSVGEDNGYTF
TGTGCCAGCAGCGTAGGAGAGGATAATGGCTACACCTTC
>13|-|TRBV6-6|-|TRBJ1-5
CASSPATGQPQHF
TGTGCCAGCAGTCCCGCCACGGGTCAGCCCCAGCATTTT
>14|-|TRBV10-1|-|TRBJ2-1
CASSQSTYYNEQFF
TGCGCCAGCAGTCAGTCAACTTACTACAATGAGCAGTTCTTC
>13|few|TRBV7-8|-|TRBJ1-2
CASSLSEIYGYTF
TGTGCCAGCAGCTTAAGCGAGATCTATGGCTACACCTTC
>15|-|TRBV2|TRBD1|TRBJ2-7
CASSEVRTGTYEQYF
TGTGCCAGCAGTGAAGTCCGGACAGGGACATACGAGCAGTACTTC
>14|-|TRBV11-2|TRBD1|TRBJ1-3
CASSIGQGRNTIYF
TGTGCCAGCAGCATAGGACAGGGGCGCAACACCATATATTTT
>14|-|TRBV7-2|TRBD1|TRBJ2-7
CASRTGTGTWEQYF
TGTGCCAGCAGGACCGGGACAGGGACATGGGAGCAGTACTTC
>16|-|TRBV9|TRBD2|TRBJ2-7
CASSPRGGNQNYEQYF
TGTGCCAGCAGCCCCCGGGGGGGGAACCAGAATTACGAGCAGTACTTC
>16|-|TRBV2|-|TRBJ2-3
CASSERRRVPTDTQYF
TGTGCCAGCAGTGAAAGGCGGAGGGTACCCACAGATACGCAGTATTTT
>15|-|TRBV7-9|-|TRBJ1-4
CASSVGGRSGEKLFF
TGTGCCAGCAGCGTAGGGGGAAGGTCAGGGGAAAAACTGTTTTTT
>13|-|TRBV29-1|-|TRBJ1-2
CSVEEGSIYGYTF
TGCAGCGTTGAAGAGGGCAGCATCTATGGCTACACCTTC
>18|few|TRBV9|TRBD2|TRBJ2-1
CASSVVGLAGSSYNEQFF
TGTGCCAGCAGCGTAGTGGGACTAGCGGGGAGCTCCTACAATGAGCAGTTCTTC
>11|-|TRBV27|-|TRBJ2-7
CASSLTNRVDF
TGTGCCAGCAGTCTTACAAACAGGGTGGACTTC
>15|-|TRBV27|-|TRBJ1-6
CASSISSSYNSPLHF
TGTGCCAGCAGTATTTCCAGCTCCTATAATTCACCCCTCCACTTT
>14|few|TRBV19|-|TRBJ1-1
CASSIVTGNTEAFF
TGTGCCAGTAGTATAGTTACAGGAAACACTGAAGCTTTCTTT
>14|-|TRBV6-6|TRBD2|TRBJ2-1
CASQIAGSGNEQFF
TGTGCCAGCCAGATAGCGGGGTCGGGTAATGAGCAGTTCTTC
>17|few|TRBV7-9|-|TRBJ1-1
CASSLGGGRGLNTEAFF
TGTGCCAGCAGCTTAGGGGGGGGACGGGGCCTGAACACTGAAGCTTTCTTT
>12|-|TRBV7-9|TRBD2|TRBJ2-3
CASQREGLGQYF
TGTGCCAGCCAGCGCGAGGGACTAGGGCAGTATTTT
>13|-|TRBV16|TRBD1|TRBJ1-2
CASSQWTGVGYTF
TGTGCCAGCAGCCAATGGACAGGGGTTGGCTACACCTTC
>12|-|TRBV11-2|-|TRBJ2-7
CASSRLEYEQYF
TGTGCCAGCAGCCGACTTGAGTACGAGCAGTACTTC
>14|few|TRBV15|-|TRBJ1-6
CATSRDASGDSLHF
TGTGCCACCAGCAGAGATGCTTCCGGGGATTCCCTCCACTTT
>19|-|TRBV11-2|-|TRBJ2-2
CASSNPTERDTSNTGELFF
TGTGCCAGCAGTAACCCGACCGAAAGGGACACCTCGAACACCGGGGAGCTGTTTTTT
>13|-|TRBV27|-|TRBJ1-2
CASSSEGNYGYTF
TGTGCCAGCAGTAGTGAGGGAAACTATGGCTACACCTTC
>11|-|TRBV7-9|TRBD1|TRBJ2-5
CASSPGGPQYF
TGTGCCAGCAGCCCAGGGGGCCCCCAGTACTTC
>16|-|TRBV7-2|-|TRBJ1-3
CASSLVGRATGNTIYF
TGTGCCAGCAGCTTAGTTGGCAGGGCTACTGGAAACACCATATATTTT
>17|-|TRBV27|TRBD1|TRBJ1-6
CASRPSQGAMGNSPLHF
TGTGCCAGCAGGCCTTCCCAGGGGGCAATGGGGAATTCACCCCTCCACTTT
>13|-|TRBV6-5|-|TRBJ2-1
CASSSGYPGEQFF
TGTGCCAGCAGTTCGGGGTACCCGGGTGAGCAGTTCTTC